The 24 T cell receptor beta chains in this list originate from one sample, sequenced in a study of blood T cell repertoires in COVID-19. TCRdb keeps only in-frame clones here, not all; method: immunoSEQ multiplex PCR. The table lists 350,000 or so clones, about 87% of them singletons, with around 9.3% in the top ten. What was sequenced was peripheral blood. The receptors derive from a woman in her 30s with COVID-19, enrolled during active disease.

This clone was detected only once. The gene calls are TRBV30 and TRBJ2-5, with 9 bases aligning to TRBD1. In germline, CDR1 is GTSNPN, CDR2 SVGIG (reference sequence). The CDR3 runs 16 residues. The J segment lost 0 bases and the V segment lost 0 bases, leaving 5 bases of the junction unmatched. The CDR3 coding sequence is TGTGCCTGGAGTGTGATAGGGACAGGGTACCAAGAGACCCAGTACTTC. This sequence encodes CAWSVIGTGYQETQYF.

The chain is built from TRBV25-1 and TRBJ1-6; a weak D match, TRBD1 (5 bases). There are 15 residues in the CDR3. Germline assignment: CDR1 MGHDK and CDR2 SYGVNS. With 5 bases removed from V and 4 bases from J, the gap between germline ends came to 12 bases. For the CDR3, the DNA is TGTGCCAGCAGTCACCAGGGACTATATAATTCACCCCTCCACTTT. The encoded protein is CASSHQGLYNSPLHF.

V usage is TRBV3-1 (or the pseudogene TRBV3-2) and J usage is TRBJ1-4; D may be TRBD1 (6 bases). Germline V lookup: CDR1 LGHDT, CDR2 YNNKEL (reference sequence). V dropped 3 bases and J dropped 3 bases, with 14 bases sitting between them. The CDR3 extends over 16 amino acids. This chain's CDR3 is CASSQGRQVANEKLFF. The CDR3 DNA follows: TGTGCCAGCAGCCAGGGCCGACAGGTGGCTAATGAAAAACTGTTTTTT.

The gene calls are TRBV4-1 and TRBJ2-2; no reliable D call. This CDR3 is built from 14 residues. V dropped 1 base and J dropped 3 bases, with 6 bases sitting between them. Germline lookup yields CDR1 MGHRA and CDR2 YSYEKL. The CDR3 sequence: CASSQVGHTGELFF. The CDR3 DNA follows: TGCGCCAGCAGCCAAGTGGGCCACACCGGGGAGCTGTTTTTT.

This chain uses TRBV2 with TRBJ1-2; 8 nucleotides agree with TRBD1. The CDR3 has 14 residues. The germline V gene has CDR1 SNHLY and CDR2 FYNNEI. V lost 8 bases, J lost 4 bases, and 9 bases stayed unmatched. CDR3: CASGRDRIGYGYTF. For the CDR3, the DNA is TGTGCCAGCGGCCGGGACAGGATAGGCTATGGCTACACCTTC.

CDR3 nucleotides: TGTGCCAGCAGCTCTTACAAGGGGTCCCTCTACGAGCAGTACTTC. Amino acids: CASSSYKGSLYEQYF. The V and J genes are TRBV11-2 and TRBJ2-7; possibly TRBD1 for D (5 bases). V was pared by 4 bases and J by 3 bases, with 16 bases between. The germline gives CDR1 SGHAT, CDR2 FQNNGV. This CDR3 has 15 amino acids.

The V gene is TRBV11-2, the J gene TRBJ2-1; no firm D call. In germline, CDR1 is SGHAT, CDR2 FQNNGV. The CDR3 has 13 amino acids. With 1 base removed from V and 7 bases from J, the gap between germline ends came to 8 bases. This CDR3 is CASSLGLANEQFF. In nucleotides, the CDR3 is TGTGCCAGCAGCTTAGGACTGGCGAATGAGCAGTTCTTC.

This sequence joins TRBV28 and TRBJ2-5; 10 bases match TRBD1. This CDR3 has 16 residues. The V segment lost 5 bases and the J segment 4 bases; nucleotides outside the gene matches: 10. The germline CDR1 and CDR2 sequences are MDHEN and SYDVKM. The CDR3 region has the DNA TGTGCCAGCAGTCCAATCGGGACAGGGGTAACAGAGACCCAGTACTTC. Amino acid sequence: CASSPIGTGVTETQYF.

CDR3 protein: CASSGTPPQPQHF. For the CDR3, the DNA is TGTGCCAGCAGTGGGACACCACCTCAGCCCCAGCATTTT. The V call is TRBV12-3 or TRBV12-4, the J call TRBJ1-5; a weak D match, TRBD1 (6 bases). V gave up 5 bases and J gave up 6 bases, with 11 bases separating them. The CDR3 runs 13 residues.

The chain joins TRBV11-3 to TRBJ2-3; TRBD2 agrees at 12 bases. The germline V gene has CDR1 SGHNT and CDR2 YENEEA. V was pared by 5 bases and J by 5 bases, with 2 bases of the junction left unmatched. The CDR3 is made up of 14 amino acids. The CDR3 sequence is CASSPGLAGDTQYF. The DNA for the CDR3 is TGTGCCAGCAGCCCGGGACTAGCGGGAGATACGCAGTATTTT.

The chain is built from TRBV5-6 and TRBJ2-7; D is unclear. The germline V gene encodes CDR1 SGHDT and CDR2 YYEEEE. The germline V and J ends were trimmed by 1 base and 3 bases, with 5 bases remaining between them. The length of the CDR3 is 12 residues. As DNA, the CDR3 is TGTGCCAGCAGCTTGAACAACTACGAGCAGTACTTC. Its translation: CASSLNNYEQYF.

V is TRBV7-9 and J is TRBJ1-5; no reliable D call. Germline V gene lookup returns CDR1 SEHNR and CDR2 FQNEAQ (reference sequence). There are 15 residues in the CDR3. Trimming shortened V by 5 bases and J by 6 bases, and 17 bases separated the two germline ends. The CDR3 region is CASSPDTLAGQPQHF. Here the CDR3 DNA reads TGTGCCAGCAGCCCCGACACCCTAGCGGGTCAGCCCCAGCATTTT.

The rearrangement links TRBV5-4 to TRBJ2-2; 8 bases fit TRBD2. The CDR3 sequence is 15 residues long. V was clipped by 1 base and J by 5 bases; unmatched bases: 4. CDR1 and CDR2 from the germline V gene are SGHNT and YYREEE (reference sequence). The CDR3: CASSLFQRETGELFF. The CDR3 nucleotides are TGTGCCAGCAGCTTGTTCCAGCGGGAGACCGGGGAGCTGTTTTTT. The full variable domain, with the rest looked up from reference TRBV5-4 and TRBJ2-2, is ETGVTQSPTHLIKTRGQQVTLRCSSQSGHNTVSWYQQALGQGPQFIFQYYREEENGRGNFPPRFSGLQFPNYSSELNVNALELDDSALYLCASSLFQRETGELFFGEGSRLTVL.

V usage is TRBV10-3 and J usage is TRBJ1-1, with TRBD1 as a possible D gene (5 bases). Per the germline V gene, CDR1 is ENHRY and CDR2 is SYGVKD. The CDR3 contains 14 residues. The V end lost 4 bases, the J end lost 2 bases, and 11 bases lay between the germline ends. CDR3 DNA sequence: TGTGCCATCAGTGTATCGGGGGACAACACTGAAGCTTTCTTT. Protein: CAISVSGDNTEAFF.

The chain employs TRBV19 and TRBJ2-3; D might be TRBD1 (7 bases). The germline gives CDR1 LNHDA, CDR2 SQIVND (reference sequence). This CDR3 has 14 amino acids. With 5 bases removed from V and 3 bases from J, the gap between germline ends came to 12 bases. The CDR3 nucleotides are TGTGCCAGTAGTGTGTCAGGGGGGACAGATACGCAGTATTTT. Translation gives CASSVSGGTDTQYF.

A single count supports this clone. The chain links TRBV5-6 to TRBJ2-4; no reliable D call. The V gene lost 1 base and the J gene lost 0 bases, with 11 bases spanning the gap. In germline, CDR1 is SGHDT, CDR2 YYEEEE. CDR3 length: 16 amino acids. The CDR3 nucleotides are TGTGCCAGCAGCTTGAACAACGCCATAGCCAAAAACATTCAGTACTTC. Translating it yields CASSLNNAIAKNIQYF.

This chain connects TRBV19 to TRBJ1-1; 8 nucleotides line up with TRBD1. The CDR3 covers 14 residues. V was pared by 4 bases and J by 4 bases, with 5 bases of the junction left unmatched. The germline CDR1 and CDR2 sequences are LNHDA and SQIVND (reference sequence). CDR3 residues: CASSTGQGVTEAFF. For the CDR3, the DNA is TGTGCCAGTAGTACCGGACAGGGTGTCACTGAAGCTTTCTTT.

J is TRBJ2-7 and V is TRBV7-2, with 8 bases that match TRBD1. Germline V gene sequence: CDR1 SGHTA, CDR2 FQGNSA. After removal of 3 bases from V and 4 bases from J, the junction contained 8 bases not matched to a gene. This CDR3 contains 15 residues. CDR3 sequence: CASSLIGQGRYEQYF. For the CDR3, the DNA is TGTGCCAGCAGCTTGATTGGACAGGGCAGGTACGAGCAGTACTTC. Complete variable domain (other parts from reference TRBV7-2 and TRBJ2-7): GAGVSQSPSNKVTEKGKDVELRCDPISGHTALYWYRQSLGQGLEFLIYFQGNSAPDKSGLPSDRFSAERTGGSVSTLTIQRTQQEDSAVYLCASSLIGQGRYEQYFGPGTRLTVT.

This chain connects TRBV6-6 to TRBJ1-3, with D unclear. The CDR3 is 17 amino acids. The V gene lost 5 bases and the J gene lost 0 bases, with 17 bases spanning the gap. Germline loops: CDR1 MNHNY, CDR2 SVGAGI (reference sequence). The CDR3 spells CASSLLEPLSSGNTIYF. Here the CDR3 DNA reads TGTGCCAGCAGTCTCCTTGAGCCACTCTCCTCTGGAAACACCATATATTTT.

This chain uses TRBV7-6 with TRBJ2-5; 11 bases match TRBD1. The CDR3 runs to 16 residues. The germline CDR1 and CDR2 sequences are SGHVS and FNYEAQ. The V and J ends lost 1 base and 4 bases, in that order; junction bases with no gene match: 5. For the CDR3, the DNA is TGTGCCAGCAGCTTAGATTGGGGACAGGGGGGAGAGACCCAGTACTTC. This encodes CASSLDWGQGGETQYF.

V and J are TRBV7-9 and TRBJ1-1; D possibly corresponds to TRBD1 (5 bases). Germline V gene lookup returns CDR1 SEHNR and CDR2 FQNEAQ (reference sequence). Trimming stripped 2 bases from V and 1 base from J, with 11 bases between. CDR3 size: 15 residues. CDR3 nucleotide sequence: TGTGCCAGCAGCTTACAGCAGGGCGAGAACACTGAAGCTTTCTTT. It codes for CASSLQQGENTEAFF.

This chain joins TRBV7-2 and TRBJ2-3; weak D call: TRBD2 (6 bases). The CDR3 is 16 residues long. Trimming took 5 bases from V and 2 from J, leaving 17 bases between them. Germline loops: CDR1 SGHTA, CDR2 FQGNSA. CDR3 in amino acids: CASSTQPGLTTDTQYF. The CDR3 bases are TGTGCCAGCAGCACCCAGCCGGGACTTACCACAGATACGCAGTATTTT. The entire variable domain, with the rest obtained from reference TRBV7-2 and TRBJ2-3, is as follows: GAGVSQSPSNKVTEKGKDVELRCDPISGHTALYWYRQSLGQGLEFLIYFQGNSAPDKSGLPSDRFSAERTGGSVSTLTIQRTQQEDSAVYLCASSTQPGLTTDTQYFGPGTRLTVL.

The rearrangement joins TRBV10-2 to TRBJ2-2; 7 bases agree with TRBD1. The germline V gene encodes CDR1 WSHSY and CDR2 SAAADI. Germline trimming cut 10 bases from V and 7 bases from J; bases unmatched to any gene: 12. The CDR3 contains 14 residues. The CDR3 region has the DNA TGCGCCACCCCCCGGCCGGGACAGAGCGGGGAGCTGTTTTTT. It is translated as CATPRPGQSGELFF.

This clone showed up just once. The V gene is TRBV10-3, the J gene TRBJ2-5, with a possible D match to TRBD1 (5 bases). From germline, CDR1 is ENHRY and CDR2 SYGVKD. The V gene lost 9 bases and the J gene lost 5 bases, with 19 bases spanning the gap. CDR3 size: 14 residues. The CDR3 reads CAIKATALEETQYF. The DNA of the CDR3 is TGTGCCATAAAGGCGACAGCCCTTGAGGAGACCCAGTACTTC.